This TCR beta chain was identified in a study of T-cell reconstitution after alpha-beta-depleted transplantation in children. Findings and caveats of the study: The authors attributed T-cell counts and diversity one year after transplant mostly to newly produced T cells.

Comment on this clonotype: What it binds is unknown.

Unique molecular identifiers were incorporated when the TCRbeta library was constructed. Using its own MiXCR run on the PCR reads, TCRdb lists one record per CDR3 protein. Of some 440,000 distinct CDR3 sequences listed, 16% are singletons. The CDR3 length is 14 residues. CDR1 and CDR2 (germline): SGHVS, FQNEAQ. J lost 1 base, V lost 6 bases, and 6 bases had no gene match. The chain is built from TRBV7-8 and TRBJ2-7; 7 bases align to TRBD1. The clonotype originates from a boy under two years old who had a stem cell transplant for Wiskott-Aldrich syndrome, so the T cells may come from the graft donor. This material consisted of PBMCs, mostly from graft donor cells, taken 360 days after TCRalphabeta/CD19-depleted stem cell transplant. The CDR3 nucleotides are TGTGCCAGCAGTTGGGACAGAGGTTCCTACGAGCAGTACTTC. Protein sequence: CASSWDRGSYEQYF.